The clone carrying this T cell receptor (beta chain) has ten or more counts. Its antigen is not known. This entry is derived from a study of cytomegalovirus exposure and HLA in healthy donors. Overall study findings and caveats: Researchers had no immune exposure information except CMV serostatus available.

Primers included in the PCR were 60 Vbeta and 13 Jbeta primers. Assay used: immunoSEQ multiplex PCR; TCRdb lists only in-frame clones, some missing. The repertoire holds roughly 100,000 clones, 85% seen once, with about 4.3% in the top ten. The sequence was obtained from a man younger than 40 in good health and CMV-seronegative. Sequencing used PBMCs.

The DNA of the CDR3 is TGTGCCAGCAGCTCGAGCACAGGGGTAAACATTCAGTACTTC. This encodes CASSSSTGVNIQYF. The chain couples TRBV7-8 to TRBJ2-4; 7 bases are shared with TRBD1. CDR1 is SGHVS and CDR2 is FQNEAQ in the germline V gene. This CDR3 comprises 14 residues. J gave up 6 bases and V 4 bases, and 6 bases lay outside the gene matches. The variable domain in full, with the rest retrieved from reference TRBV7-8 and TRBJ2-4, is GAGVSQSPRYKVAKRGQDVALRCDPISGHVSLFWYQQALGQGPEFLTYFQNEAQLDKSGLPSDRFFAERPEGSVSTLKIQRTQQEDSAVYLCASSSSTGVNIQYFGAGTRLSVL.